This TCR beta chain was sequenced in a study of human T cells and chemical hapten exposure. This clonotype was observed at least ten times. The time point: patch test 1, 2 weeks after DPC sensitization. Indicated treatment: therapeutic diphenylcyclopropenone sensitization with weekly scalp DPC. Samples of blood were obtained prior to the application of each patch test. In TCRdb, the RACE reads were re-called with MiXCR into one record per CDR3 protein. The data hold 180,000 or so distinct CDR3 sequences, with 13% to 15% observed a single time. The sample consisted of whole blood, taken in connection with sensitization to the hapten diphenylcyclopropenone (DPC). The receptor comes from a woman in her thirties with alopecia areata. Some clones in this sample may be carry-over from other donors' samples.

This CDR3 is CSVEAGTYGYTF. The CDR3, as DNA: TGCAGCGTTGAGGCAGGCACCTATGGCTACACCTTC. V is TRBV29-1 and J is TRBJ1-2; D unresolved. CDR1 and CDR2 from the germline V gene are SQVTM and ANQGSEA. The CDR3 has 12 amino acids. Trimming left V 3 bases short and J 4 bases short, with 9 bases between.